The sequence of this T cell receptor beta chain was determined in a study of T-cell reconstitution after alpha-beta-depleted transplantation in children. CDR3 length: 14 residues. The germline V gene encodes CDR1 SGHRS and CDR2 YFSETQ. V dropped 4 bases and J dropped 6 bases, with 13 bases sitting between them. This clonotype was seen ten or more times. It was with unique molecular identifiers that the TCRbeta library was prepared. TCRdb recomputed calls from the PCR reads with MiXCR, one row per CDR3 protein. The table lists about 260,000 distinct CDR3 sequences, under 14% of them singletons. The chain uses TRBV5-1 and TRBJ2-2; D is possibly TRBD1 (6 bases). This TCR was sampled from a male patient aged 2-10 years who had a stem cell transplant for chronic granulomatous disease, so the T cells may come from the graft donor. This specimen consisted of peripheral blood, obtained 180 days after TCRalphabeta/CD19-depleted stem cell transplant. The CDR3: CASSATGFAGELFF. The CDR3, as DNA: TGCGCCAGCAGCGCTACAGGGTTTGCCGGGGAGCTGTTTTTT. Using reference TRBV5-1 and TRBJ2-2 for the parts outside the CDR3, the full variable domain is KAGVTQTPRYLIKTRGQQVTLSCSPISGHRSVSWYQQTPGQGLQFLFEYFSETQRNKGNFPGRFSGRQFSNSRSEMNVSTLELGDSALYLCASSATGFAGELFFGEGSRLTVL.